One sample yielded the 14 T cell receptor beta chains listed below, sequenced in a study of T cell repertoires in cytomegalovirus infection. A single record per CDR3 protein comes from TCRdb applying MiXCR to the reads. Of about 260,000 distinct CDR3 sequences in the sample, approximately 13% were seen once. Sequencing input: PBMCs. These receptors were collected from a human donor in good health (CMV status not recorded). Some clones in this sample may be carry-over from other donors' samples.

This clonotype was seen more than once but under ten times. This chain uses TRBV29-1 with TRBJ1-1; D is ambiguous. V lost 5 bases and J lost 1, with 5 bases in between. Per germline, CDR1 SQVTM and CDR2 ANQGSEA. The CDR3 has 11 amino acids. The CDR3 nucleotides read TGCAGCGTTAAAAAGAACACTGAAGCTTTCTTT. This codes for CSVKKNTEAFF.

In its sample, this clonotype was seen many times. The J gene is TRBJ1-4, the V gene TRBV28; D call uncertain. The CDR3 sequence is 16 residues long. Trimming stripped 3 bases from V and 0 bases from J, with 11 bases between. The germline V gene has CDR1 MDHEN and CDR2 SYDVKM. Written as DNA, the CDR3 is TGTGCCAGCAGTTTTCTGTTCGGGTCAACTAATGAAAAACTGTTTTTT. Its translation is CASSFLFGSTNEKLFF.

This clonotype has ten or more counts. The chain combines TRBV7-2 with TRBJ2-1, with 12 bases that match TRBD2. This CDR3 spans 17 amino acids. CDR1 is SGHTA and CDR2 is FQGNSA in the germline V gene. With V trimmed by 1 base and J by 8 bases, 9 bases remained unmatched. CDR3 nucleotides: TGTGCCAGCAGCTTAGGTACCCTAGCGGGAGGGCGTCATGAGCAGTTCTTC. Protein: CASSLGTLAGGRHEQFF.

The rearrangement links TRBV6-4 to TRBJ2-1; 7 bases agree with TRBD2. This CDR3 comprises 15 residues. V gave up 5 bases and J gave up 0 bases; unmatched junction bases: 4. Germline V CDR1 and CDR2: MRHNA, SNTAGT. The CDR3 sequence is CASSTTSDSYNEQFF. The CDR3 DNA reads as TGTGCCAGCAGTACAACTAGCGACTCCTACAATGAGCAGTTCTTC.

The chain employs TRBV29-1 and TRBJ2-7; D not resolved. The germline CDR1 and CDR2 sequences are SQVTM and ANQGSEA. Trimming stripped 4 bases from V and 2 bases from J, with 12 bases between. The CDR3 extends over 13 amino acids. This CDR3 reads CSVGTSSTYEQYF. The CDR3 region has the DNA TGCAGCGTTGGGACCAGCAGTACCTACGAGCAGTACTTC.

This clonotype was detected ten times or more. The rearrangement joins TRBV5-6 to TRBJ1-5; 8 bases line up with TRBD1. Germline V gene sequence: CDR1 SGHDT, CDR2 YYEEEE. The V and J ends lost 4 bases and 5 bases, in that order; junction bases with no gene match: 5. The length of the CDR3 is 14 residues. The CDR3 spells CASSTHRGDQPQHF. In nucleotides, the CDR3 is TGTGCCAGCAGCACCCACAGGGGGGATCAGCCCCAGCATTTT.

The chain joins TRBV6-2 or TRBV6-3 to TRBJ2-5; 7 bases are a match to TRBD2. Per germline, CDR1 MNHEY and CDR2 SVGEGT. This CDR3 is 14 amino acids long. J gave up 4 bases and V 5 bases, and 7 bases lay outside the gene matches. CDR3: CASSDSGRGETQYF. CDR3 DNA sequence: TGTGCCAGCAGTGATTCAGGGAGGGGAGAGACCCAGTACTTC.

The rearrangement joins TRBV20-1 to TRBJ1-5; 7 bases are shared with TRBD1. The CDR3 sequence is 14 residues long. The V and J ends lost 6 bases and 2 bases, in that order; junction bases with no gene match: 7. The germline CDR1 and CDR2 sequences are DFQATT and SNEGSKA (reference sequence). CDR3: CSAATGTGNQPQHF. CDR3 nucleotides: TGCAGTGCCGCTACCGGGACAGGCAATCAGCCCCAGCATTTT.

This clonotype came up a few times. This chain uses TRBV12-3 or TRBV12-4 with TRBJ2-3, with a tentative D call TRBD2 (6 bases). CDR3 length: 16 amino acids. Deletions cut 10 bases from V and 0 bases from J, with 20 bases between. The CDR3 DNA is TGTGCCACACGGAGGGGATATAAAACTAGCACAGATACGCAGTATTTT. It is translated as CATRRGYKTSTDTQYF.

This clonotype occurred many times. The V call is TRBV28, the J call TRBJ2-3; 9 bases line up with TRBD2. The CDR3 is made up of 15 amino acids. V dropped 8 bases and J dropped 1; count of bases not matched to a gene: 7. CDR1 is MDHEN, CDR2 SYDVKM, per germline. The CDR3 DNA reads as TGTGCCAGCGGACGCGGGAGGGGAGGCACAGATACGCAGTATTTT. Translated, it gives CASGRGRGGTDTQYF.

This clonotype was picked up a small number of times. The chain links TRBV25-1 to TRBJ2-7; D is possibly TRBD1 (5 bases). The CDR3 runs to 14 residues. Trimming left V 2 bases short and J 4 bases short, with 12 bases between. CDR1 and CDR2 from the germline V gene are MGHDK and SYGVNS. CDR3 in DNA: TGTGCCAGCAGTGAAGGGGCGCTGGGGTACGAGCAGTACTTC. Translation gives CASSEGALGYEQYF.

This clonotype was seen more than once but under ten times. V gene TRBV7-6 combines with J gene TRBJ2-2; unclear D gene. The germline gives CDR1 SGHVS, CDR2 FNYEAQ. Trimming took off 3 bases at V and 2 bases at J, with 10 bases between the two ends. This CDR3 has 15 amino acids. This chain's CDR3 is CASSLVRENTGELFF. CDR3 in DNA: TGTGCCAGCAGCTTGGTGAGAGAAAACACCGGGGAGCTGTTTTTT. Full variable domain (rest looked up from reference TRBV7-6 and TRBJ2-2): GAGVSQSPRYKVTKRGQDVALRCDPISGHVSLYWYRQALGQGPEFLTYFNYEAQQDKSGLPNDRFSAERPEGSISTLTIQRTEQRDSAMYRCASSLVRENTGELFFGEGSRLTVL.

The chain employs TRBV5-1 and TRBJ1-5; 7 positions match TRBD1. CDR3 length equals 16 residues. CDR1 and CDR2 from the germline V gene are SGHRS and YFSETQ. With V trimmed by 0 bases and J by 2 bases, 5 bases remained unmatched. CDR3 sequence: CASSLGDSMGNQPQHF. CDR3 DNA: TGCGCCAGCAGCTTGGGGGACAGTATGGGCAATCAGCCCCAGCATTTT.

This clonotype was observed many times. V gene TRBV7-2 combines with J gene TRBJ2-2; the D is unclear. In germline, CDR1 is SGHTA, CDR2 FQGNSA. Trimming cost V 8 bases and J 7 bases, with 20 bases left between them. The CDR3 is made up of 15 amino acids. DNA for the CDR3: TGTGCCAGCCCAACCGGACCCGGGTTGAGCGGGGAGCTGTTTTTT. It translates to CASPTGPGLSGELFF.